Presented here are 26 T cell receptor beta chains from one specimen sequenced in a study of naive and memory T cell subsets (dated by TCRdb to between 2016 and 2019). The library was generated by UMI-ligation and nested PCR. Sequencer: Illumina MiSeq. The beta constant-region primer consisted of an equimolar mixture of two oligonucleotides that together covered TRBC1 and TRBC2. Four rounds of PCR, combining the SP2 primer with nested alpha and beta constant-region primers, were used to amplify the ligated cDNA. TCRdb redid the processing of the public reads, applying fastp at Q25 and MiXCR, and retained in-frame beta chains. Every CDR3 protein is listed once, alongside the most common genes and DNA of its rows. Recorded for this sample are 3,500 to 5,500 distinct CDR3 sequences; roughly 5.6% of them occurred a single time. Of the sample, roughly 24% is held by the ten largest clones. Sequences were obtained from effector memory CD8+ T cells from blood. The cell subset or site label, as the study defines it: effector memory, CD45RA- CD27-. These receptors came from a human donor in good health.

DNA of the CDR3: TGTGCCTGGAGTGCGGGCAATCAGCCCCAGCATTTT. Translating it yields CAWSAGNQPQHF. The V and J genes are TRBV30 and TRBJ1-5; D is unresolved. V was trimmed by 1 base and J by 2 bases, leaving 3 bases between them. Germline values: CDR1 GTSNPN, CDR2 SVGIG (reference sequence). There are 12 residues in the CDR3. The variable domain in full, with the rest retrieved from reference TRBV30 and TRBJ1-5, is SQTIHQWPATLVQPVGSPLSLECTVEGTSNPNLYWYRQAAGRGLQLLFYSVGIGQISSEVPQNLSASRPQDRQFILSSKKLLLSDSGFYLCAWSAGNQPQHFGDGTRLSIL.

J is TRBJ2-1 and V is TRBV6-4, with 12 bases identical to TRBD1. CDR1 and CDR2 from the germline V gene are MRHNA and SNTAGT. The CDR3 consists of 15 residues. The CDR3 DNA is TGTGACAGAAGTGAATCGGGGACAGGGGGCGCTGAGCAGTTCTTC. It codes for CDRSESGTGGAEQFF.

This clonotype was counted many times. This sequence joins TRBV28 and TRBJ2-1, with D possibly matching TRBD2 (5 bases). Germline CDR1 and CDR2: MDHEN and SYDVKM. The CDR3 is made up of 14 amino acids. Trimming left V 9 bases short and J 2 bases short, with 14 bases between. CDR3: CASLKDFTYNEQFF. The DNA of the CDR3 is TGTGCCAGTTTAAAGGACTTTACCTACAATGAGCAGTTCTTC. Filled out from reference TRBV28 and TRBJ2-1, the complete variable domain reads DVKVTQSSRYLVKRTGEKVFLECVQDMDHENMFWYRQDPGLGLRLIYFSYDVKMKEKGDIPEGYSVSREKKERFSLILESASTNQTSMYLCASLKDFTYNEQFFGPGTRLTVL.

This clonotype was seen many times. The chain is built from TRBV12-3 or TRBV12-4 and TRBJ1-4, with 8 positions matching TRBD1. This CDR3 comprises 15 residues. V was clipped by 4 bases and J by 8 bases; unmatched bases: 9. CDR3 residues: CASSSLQGAREKLFF. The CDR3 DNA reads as TGTGCCAGCAGTTCCCTTCAGGGGGCGCGGGAAAAACTGTTTTTT.

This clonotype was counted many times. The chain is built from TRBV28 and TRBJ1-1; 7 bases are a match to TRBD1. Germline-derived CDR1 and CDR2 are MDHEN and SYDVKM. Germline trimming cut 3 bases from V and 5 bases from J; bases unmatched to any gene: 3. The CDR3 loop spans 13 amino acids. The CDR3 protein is CASSFSDRTEAFF. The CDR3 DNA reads TGTGCCAGCAGTTTTTCGGACAGGACTGAAGCTTTCTTT.

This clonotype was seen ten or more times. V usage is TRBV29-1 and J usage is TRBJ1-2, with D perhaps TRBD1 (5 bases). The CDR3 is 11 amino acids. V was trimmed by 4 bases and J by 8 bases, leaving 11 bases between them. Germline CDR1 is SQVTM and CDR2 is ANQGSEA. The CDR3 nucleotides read TGCAGCGTTGGGGGGGGAGAGGGCTACACCTTC. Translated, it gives CSVGGGEGYTF.

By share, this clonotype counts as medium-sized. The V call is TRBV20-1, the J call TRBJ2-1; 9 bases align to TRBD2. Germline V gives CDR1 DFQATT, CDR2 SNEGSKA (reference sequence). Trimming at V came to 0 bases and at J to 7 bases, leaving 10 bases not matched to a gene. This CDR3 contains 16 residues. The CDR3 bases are TGCAGTGCTAGAGATCTTGGGCGGGAGGGCCTTAATGAGCAGTTCTTC. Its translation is CSARDLGREGLNEQFF.

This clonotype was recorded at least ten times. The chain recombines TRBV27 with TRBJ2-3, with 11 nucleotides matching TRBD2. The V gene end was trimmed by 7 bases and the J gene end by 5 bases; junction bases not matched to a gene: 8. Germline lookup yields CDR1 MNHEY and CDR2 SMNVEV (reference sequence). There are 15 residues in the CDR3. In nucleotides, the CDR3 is TGTGCCAGCACTCCGGAGACTAGCGGGAAAGATACGCAGTATTTT. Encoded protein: CASTPETSGKDTQYF.

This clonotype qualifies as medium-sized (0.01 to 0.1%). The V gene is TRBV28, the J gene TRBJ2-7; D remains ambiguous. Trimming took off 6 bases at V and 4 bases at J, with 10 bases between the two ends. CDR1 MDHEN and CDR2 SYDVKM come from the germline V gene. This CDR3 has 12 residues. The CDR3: CASSPFYYEQYF. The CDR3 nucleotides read TGTGCCAGCAGCCCTTTTTATTACGAGCAGTACTTC.

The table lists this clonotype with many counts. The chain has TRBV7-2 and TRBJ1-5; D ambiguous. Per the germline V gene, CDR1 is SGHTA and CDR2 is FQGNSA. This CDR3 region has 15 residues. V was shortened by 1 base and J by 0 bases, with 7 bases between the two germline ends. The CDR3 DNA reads TGTGCCAGCAGCTTAGACCTTTATAGCAATCAGCCCCAGCATTTT. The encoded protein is CASSLDLYSNQPQHF.

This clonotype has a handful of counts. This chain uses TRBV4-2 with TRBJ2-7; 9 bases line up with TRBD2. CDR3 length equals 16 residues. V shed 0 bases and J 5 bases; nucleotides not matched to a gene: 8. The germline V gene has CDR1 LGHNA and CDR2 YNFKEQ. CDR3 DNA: TGTGCCAGCAGCCAAGATGAGGGTAGCGGGAGCCACGAGCAGTACTTC. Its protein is CASSQDEGSGSHEQYF.

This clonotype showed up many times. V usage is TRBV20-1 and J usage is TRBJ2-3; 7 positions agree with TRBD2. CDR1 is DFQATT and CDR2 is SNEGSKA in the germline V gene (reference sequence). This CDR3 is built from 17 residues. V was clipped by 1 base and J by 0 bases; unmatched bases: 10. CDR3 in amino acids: CSARVVGGQLSTDTQYF. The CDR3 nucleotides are TGCAGTGCTAGAGTCGTGGGAGGGCAATTAAGCACAGATACGCAGTATTTT.

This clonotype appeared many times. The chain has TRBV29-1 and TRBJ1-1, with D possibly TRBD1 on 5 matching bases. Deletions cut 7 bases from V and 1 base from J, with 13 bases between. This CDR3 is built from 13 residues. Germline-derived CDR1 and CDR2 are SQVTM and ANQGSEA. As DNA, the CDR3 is TGCAGCGCCACGAGGGGCGAGAACACTGAAGCTTTCTTT. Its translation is CSATRGENTEAFF.

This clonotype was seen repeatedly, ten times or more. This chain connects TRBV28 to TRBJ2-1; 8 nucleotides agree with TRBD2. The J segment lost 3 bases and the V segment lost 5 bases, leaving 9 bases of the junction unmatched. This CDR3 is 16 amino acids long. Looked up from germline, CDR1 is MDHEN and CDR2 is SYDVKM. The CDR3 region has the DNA TGTGCCAGCAGTCTAAGCGGGAGTGGAGGCTACAATGAGCAGTTCTTC. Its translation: CASSLSGSGGYNEQFF.

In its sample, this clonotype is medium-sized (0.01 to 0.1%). The DNA of the CDR3 is TGTGCCAGCAGCCGGGAACGGTCGGAGCAGTACTTC. Its protein is CASSRERSEQYF. This chain joins TRBV7-9 and TRBJ2-7; the D gene is possibly TRBD2 (5 bases). Per the germline V gene, CDR1 is SEHNR and CDR2 is FQNEAQ (reference sequence). This CDR3 is 12 amino acids long. The V end lost 5 bases, the J end lost 7 bases, and 12 bases lay between the germline ends.

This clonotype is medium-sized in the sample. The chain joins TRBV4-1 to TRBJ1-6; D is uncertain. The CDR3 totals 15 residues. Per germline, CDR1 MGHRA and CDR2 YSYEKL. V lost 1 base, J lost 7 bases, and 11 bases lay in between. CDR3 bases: TGCGCCAGCAGCCAAGGGGCAGGAGACAATTCACCCCTCCACTTT. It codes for CASSQGAGDNSPLHF.

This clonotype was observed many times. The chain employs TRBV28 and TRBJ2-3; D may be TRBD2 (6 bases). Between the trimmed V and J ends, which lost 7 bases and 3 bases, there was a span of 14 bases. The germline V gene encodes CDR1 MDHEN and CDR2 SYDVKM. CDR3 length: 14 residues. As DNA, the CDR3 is TGTGCCAGCACCTCCGGGACTGGGACAGATACGCAGTATTTT. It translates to CASTSGTGTDTQYF.

In nucleotides, the CDR3 is TGCGCCAGCAGCCAAGAACAGGGGGCAGGCGGGGAGCTGTTTTTT. Translating gives CASSQEQGAGGELFF. This chain joins TRBV4-1 and TRBJ2-2, with 9 positions matching TRBD1. CDR1 MGHRA and CDR2 YSYEKL come from the germline V gene. There are 15 residues in the CDR3. The J segment lost 7 bases and the V segment lost 0 bases, leaving 3 bases of the junction unmatched.

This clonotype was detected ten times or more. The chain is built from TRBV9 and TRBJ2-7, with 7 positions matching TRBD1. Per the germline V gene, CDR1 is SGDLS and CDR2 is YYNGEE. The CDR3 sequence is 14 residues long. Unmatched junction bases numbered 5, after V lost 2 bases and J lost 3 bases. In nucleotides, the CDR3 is TGTGCCAGCAGCGTGGGAACAGGGGACTACGAGCAGTACTTC. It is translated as CASSVGTGDYEQYF.

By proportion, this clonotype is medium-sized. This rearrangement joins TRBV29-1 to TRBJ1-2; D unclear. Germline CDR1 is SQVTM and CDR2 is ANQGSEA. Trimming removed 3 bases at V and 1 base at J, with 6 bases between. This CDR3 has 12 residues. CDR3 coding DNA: TGCAGCGTTGAGACCCATAACTATGGCTACACCTTC. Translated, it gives CSVETHNYGYTF. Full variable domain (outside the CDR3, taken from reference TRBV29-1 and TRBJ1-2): SAVISQKPSRDICQRGTSLTIQCQVDSQVTMMFWYRQQPGQSLTLIATANQGSEATYESGFVIDKFPISRPNLTFSTLTVSNMSPEDSSIYLCSVETHNYGYTFGSGTRLTVV.

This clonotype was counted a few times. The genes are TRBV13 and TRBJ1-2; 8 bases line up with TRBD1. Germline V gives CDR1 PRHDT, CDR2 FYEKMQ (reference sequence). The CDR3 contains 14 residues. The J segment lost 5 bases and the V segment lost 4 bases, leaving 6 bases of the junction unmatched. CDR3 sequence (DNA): TGTGCCAGCAGCTCAGGGACAGGAAGGTATGGCTACACCTTC. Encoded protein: CASSSGTGRYGYTF. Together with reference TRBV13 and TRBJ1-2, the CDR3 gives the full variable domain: AAGVIQSPRHLIKEKRETATLKCYPIPRHDTVYWYQQGPGQDPQFLISFYEKMQSDKGSIPDRFSAQQFSDYHSELNMSSLELGDSALYFCASSSGTGRYGYTFGSGTRLTVV.

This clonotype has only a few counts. DNA for the CDR3: TGCAGTGCTAGGGACGGTTACACCGGGGAGCTGTTTTTT. Protein sequence: CSARDGYTGELFF. The J gene is TRBJ2-2, the V gene TRBV20-1, with D hard to call. V was clipped by 3 bases and J by 3 bases, with 8 bases between them. This CDR3 region has 13 residues. Germline V gene sequence: CDR1 DFQATT, CDR2 SNEGSKA (reference sequence).

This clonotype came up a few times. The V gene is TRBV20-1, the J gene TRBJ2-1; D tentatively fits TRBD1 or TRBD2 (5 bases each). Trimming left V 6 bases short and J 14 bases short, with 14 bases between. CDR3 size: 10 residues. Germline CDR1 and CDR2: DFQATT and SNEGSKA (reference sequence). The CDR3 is CSADSGREFF. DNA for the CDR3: TGCAGTGCGGATTCGGGACGAGAGTTCTTC.

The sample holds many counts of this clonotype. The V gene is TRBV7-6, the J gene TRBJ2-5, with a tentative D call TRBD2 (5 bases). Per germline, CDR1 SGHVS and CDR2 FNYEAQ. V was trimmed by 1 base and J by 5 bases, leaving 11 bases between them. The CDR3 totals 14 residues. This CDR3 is CASSLEARVETQYF. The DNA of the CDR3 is TGTGCCAGCAGCTTAGAGGCGAGGGTGGAGACCCAGTACTTC.

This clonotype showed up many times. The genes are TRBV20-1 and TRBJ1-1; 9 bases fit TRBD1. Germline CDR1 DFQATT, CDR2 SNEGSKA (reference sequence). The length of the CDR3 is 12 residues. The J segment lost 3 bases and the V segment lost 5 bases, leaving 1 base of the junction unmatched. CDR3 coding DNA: TGCAGTGCTTGGACAGGGGACACTGAAGCTTTCTTT. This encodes CSAWTGDTEAFF.

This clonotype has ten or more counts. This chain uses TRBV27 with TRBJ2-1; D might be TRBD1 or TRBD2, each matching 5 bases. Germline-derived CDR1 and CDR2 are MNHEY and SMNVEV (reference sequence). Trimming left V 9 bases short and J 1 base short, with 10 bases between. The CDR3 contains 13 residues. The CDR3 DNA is TGTGCCAGTGGGGACCGTTCCTACAATGAGCAGTTCTTC. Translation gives CASGDRSYNEQFF.